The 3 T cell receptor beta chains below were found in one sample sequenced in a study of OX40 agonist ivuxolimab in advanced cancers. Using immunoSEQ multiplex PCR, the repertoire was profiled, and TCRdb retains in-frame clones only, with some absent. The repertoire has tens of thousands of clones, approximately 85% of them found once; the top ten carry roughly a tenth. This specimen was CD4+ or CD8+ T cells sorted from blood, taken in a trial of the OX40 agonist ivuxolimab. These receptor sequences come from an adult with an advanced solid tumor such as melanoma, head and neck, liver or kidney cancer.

This CDR3 is CASSLDRQETQYF. CDR3 coding DNA: TGTGCCAGCAGCTTAGATCGTCAAGAGACCCAGTACTTC. The chain employs TRBV11-1 and TRBJ2-5; D is uncertain. This CDR3 contains 13 residues. Deletions cut 1 base from V and 2 bases from J, with 5 bases between. Looked up from germline, CDR1 is SGHAT and CDR2 is FQDESV (reference sequence).

The CDR3 sequence: CASSYSTSGGYTF. The CDR3 bases are TGTGCCAGCAGTTACTCGACCAGCGGTGGCTACACCTTC. The chain employs TRBV6-6 and TRBJ1-2; D gene uncertain. This CDR3 is built from 13 residues. CDR1 is MNHNY, CDR2 SVGAGI, per germline (reference sequence). V lost 0 bases to trimming and J lost 7 bases, with 9 bases between them.

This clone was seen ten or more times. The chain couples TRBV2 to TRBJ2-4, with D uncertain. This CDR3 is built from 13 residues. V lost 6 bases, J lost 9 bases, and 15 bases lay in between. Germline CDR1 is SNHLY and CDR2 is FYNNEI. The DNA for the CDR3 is TGTGCCAGCAGCCCCTCTGCCAAGAGCATTCAGTACTTC. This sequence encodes CASSPSAKSIQYF.